The sequence of this TCR beta chain was determined in a study of blood T cells in healthy people across ages. This CDR3 comprises 16 residues. Germline CDR1 is SGHTA and CDR2 is FQGNSA. Findings and limits, study-wide: Comparison with aged donors showed that long-lived donors had more naive CD4+ cells and higher diversity.

Together with a sample-barcoded 5' primer, a J-beta primer mix was included in a second PCR lasting about 7 to 11 cycles. TCRdb re-called the 5' RACE reads with MiXCR, one entry per CDR3 protein. The sample shows fewer than 1,200,000 distinct CDR3 sequences, under 30% of them seen only once. This clonotype has only a few counts. Its antigen is undetermined. Mismatch with germline at one junction end may stem from a read error. Isolating PBMCs gave at least 7 million of these cells per sample. These sequences were also reported in another study, on T cells of mothers and their children. As reported in that work: The second PCR's M1S primer added sample barcodes and 2-4 random nucleotides.

Source material: blood. The gene calls are TRBV7-2 and TRBJ2-5, with TRBD2 as a possible D gene (5 bases). This clonotype was sampled from a girl aged 2 to 9 in good health. The CDR3 DNA reads TGTGCCAACAGCTCTAGCCGGTATTTGGTCGTAGAGACCCAGTACTTC. It codes for CANSSSRYLVVETQYF.